What follows are 8 T cell receptor beta chains derived from one specimen sequenced in a study of shared clonotypes between healthy human individuals. Naive CD8 cells lacked CD45RO, underwent positive selection for CCR7 and left out terminally differentiated effector memory CD45RA+ cells. Libraries were prepared by immunoSEQ multiplex PCR; TCRdb keeps only in-frame clonotypes and omits some of them. This sample has 550,000 to 750,000 clones; roughly 96% occur once, and the top ten carry 0.085% to 0.11%. The sample was naive CD8+ T cells sorted from blood. The receptors derive from a woman under 40 in good health.

The chain has TRBV6-5 and TRBJ2-1; the D gene is possibly TRBD1 (6 bases). The V gene's germline CDR1 is MNHEY and CDR2 SVGAGI. The CDR3 consists of 13 residues. V lost 3 bases, J lost 6 bases, and 9 bases lay in between. The CDR3 is CASSYQDSNEQFF. CDR3 nucleotides: TGTGCCAGCAGTTATCAGGACAGCAATGAGCAGTTCTTC.

The chain couples TRBV27 to TRBJ1-3; D may be TRBD1 (6 bases). This CDR3 comprises 18 residues. CDR1 is MNHEY and CDR2 is SMNVEV in the germline V gene (reference sequence). Trimming removed 1 base at V and 0 bases at J, with 16 bases between. CDR3 in amino acids: CASSLLGPQGGSGNTIYF. DNA of the CDR3: TGTGCCAGCAGTTTATTAGGTCCCCAAGGGGGCTCTGGAAACACCATATATTTT.

This chain links TRBV19 with TRBJ1-2, with D uncertain. From germline, CDR1 is LNHDA and CDR2 SQIVND (reference sequence). The CDR3 length is 15 residues. Trimming took off 3 bases at V and 6 bases at J, with 17 bases between the two ends. CDR3 in DNA: TGTGCCAGTAGTATCGACGGAGAGGCATCCGATGGCTACACCTTC. Its translation is CASSIDGEASDGYTF.

This sequence joins TRBV5-1 and TRBJ2-5; D may be TRBD1 or TRBD2 (5 bases each). CDR1 and CDR2 from the germline V gene are SGHRS and YFSETQ. CDR3 length: 13 amino acids. Deletions cut 4 bases from V and 5 bases from J, with 12 bases between. The CDR3 region has the DNA TGCGCCAGCAGCGCCCGACGGGGCGAGACCCAGTACTTC. This codes for CASSARRGETQYF.

This clone was seen just once. The J gene is TRBJ2-7, the V gene TRBV7-9; 8 nucleotides align to TRBD2. From germline, CDR1 is SEHNR and CDR2 FQNEAQ (reference sequence). The V gene end was trimmed by 2 bases and the J gene end by 6 bases; junction bases not matched to a gene: 12. The CDR3 length is 16 residues. The CDR3 here is CASSLPAGETSPEQYF. CDR3 DNA sequence: TGTGCCAGCAGCTTACCAGCGGGAGAGACAAGTCCCGAGCAGTACTTC.

The chain uses TRBV2 and TRBJ2-5; D not certain. The CDR3 has 15 residues. Between the trimmed V and J ends, which lost 3 bases and 2 bases, there was a span of 13 bases. Germline V gene lookup returns CDR1 SNHLY and CDR2 FYNNEI. CDR3 sequence: CASSEWSGKQETQYF. The DNA for the CDR3 is TGTGCCAGCAGTGAGTGGTCAGGAAAACAAGAGACCCAGTACTTC.

The chain uses TRBV11-2 and TRBJ2-5; the match to TRBD2 covers 8 bases. This CDR3 is 15 amino acids long. J gave up 1 base and V 5 bases, and 6 bases lay outside the gene matches. Germline V CDR1 and CDR2: SGHAT, FQNNGV. The CDR3 loop reads CASSQPGGVQETQYF. The CDR3 coding sequence is TGTGCCAGCAGCCAACCGGGGGGGGTCCAAGAGACCCAGTACTTC.

The chain joins TRBV5-8 to TRBJ2-1; D remains ambiguous. Germline V CDR1 and CDR2: SGHTS, YDEGEE. The CDR3 covers 11 residues. V gave up 4 bases and J gave up 8 bases, with 7 bases separating them. In DNA, the CDR3 is TGTGCCAGCAGCAGCGTCGATGAGCAGTTCTTC. This encodes CASSSVDEQFF.